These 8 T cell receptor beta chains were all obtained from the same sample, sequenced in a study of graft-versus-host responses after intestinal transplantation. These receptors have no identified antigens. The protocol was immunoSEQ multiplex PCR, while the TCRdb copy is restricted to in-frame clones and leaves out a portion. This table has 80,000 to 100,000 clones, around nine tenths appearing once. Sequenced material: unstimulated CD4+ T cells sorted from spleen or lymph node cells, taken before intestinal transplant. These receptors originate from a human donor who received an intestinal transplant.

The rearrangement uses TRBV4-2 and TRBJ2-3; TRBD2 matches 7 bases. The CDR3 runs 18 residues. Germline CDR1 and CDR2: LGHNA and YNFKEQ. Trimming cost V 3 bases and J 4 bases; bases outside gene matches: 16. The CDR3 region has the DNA TGTGCCAGCAGCCACGGCGAGTGGGCGGGGAGGGGACCAGATACGCAGTATTTT. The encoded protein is CASSHGEWAGRGPDTQYF.

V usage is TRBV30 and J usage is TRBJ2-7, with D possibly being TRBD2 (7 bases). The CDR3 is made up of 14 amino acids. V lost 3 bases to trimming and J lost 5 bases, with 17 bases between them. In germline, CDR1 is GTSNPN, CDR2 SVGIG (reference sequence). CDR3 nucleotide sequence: TGTGCCTGGAGATTGTGGGGGGGGGCCCACGAGCAGTACTTC. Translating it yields CAWRLWGGAHEQYF.

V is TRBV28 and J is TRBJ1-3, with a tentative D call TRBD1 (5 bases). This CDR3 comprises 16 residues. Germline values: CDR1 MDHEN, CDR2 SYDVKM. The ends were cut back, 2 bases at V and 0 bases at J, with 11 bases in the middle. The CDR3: CASSLGDSHSGNTIYF. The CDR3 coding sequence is TGTGCCAGCAGTTTAGGCGACAGCCACTCTGGAAACACCATATATTTT.

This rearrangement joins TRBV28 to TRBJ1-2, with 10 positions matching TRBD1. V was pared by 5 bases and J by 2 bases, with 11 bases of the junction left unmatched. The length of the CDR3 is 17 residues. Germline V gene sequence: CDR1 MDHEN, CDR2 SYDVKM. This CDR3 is CASSPGQGGVLNYGYTF. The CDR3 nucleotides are TGTGCCAGCAGTCCCGGACAGGGGGGAGTCCTGAACTATGGCTACACCTTC.

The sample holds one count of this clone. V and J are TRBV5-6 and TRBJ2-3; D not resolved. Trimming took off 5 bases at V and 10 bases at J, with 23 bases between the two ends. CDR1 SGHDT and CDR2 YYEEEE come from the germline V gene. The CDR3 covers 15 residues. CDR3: CASSQDWPMGGPQYF. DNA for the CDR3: TGTGCCAGCAGTCAAGACTGGCCGATGGGTGGTCCGCAGTATTTT.

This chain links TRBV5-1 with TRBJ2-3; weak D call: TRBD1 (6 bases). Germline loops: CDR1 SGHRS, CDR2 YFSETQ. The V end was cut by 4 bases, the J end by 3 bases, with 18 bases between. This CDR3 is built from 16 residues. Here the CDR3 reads CASSRATGRLTDTQYF. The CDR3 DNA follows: TGCGCCAGCAGCCGAGCGACAGGACGTTTAACAGATACGCAGTATTTT. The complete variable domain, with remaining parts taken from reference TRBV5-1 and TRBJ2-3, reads KAGVTQTPRYLIKTRGQQVTLSCSPISGHRSVSWYQQTPGQGLQFLFEYFSETQRNKGNFPGRFSGRQFSNSRSEMNVSTLELGDSALYLCASSRATGRLTDTQYFGPGTRLTVL.

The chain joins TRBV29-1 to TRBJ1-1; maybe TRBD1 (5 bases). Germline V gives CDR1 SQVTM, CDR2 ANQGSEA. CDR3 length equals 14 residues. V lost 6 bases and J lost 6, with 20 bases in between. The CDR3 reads CSVGPQGGSAEAFF. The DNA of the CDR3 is TGCAGCGTGGGGCCGCAGGGAGGGAGCGCTGAAGCTTTCTTT.

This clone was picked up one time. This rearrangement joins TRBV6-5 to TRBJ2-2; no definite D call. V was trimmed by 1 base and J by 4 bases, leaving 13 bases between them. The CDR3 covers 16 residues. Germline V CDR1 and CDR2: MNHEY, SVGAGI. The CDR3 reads CASSYWATSVTGELFF. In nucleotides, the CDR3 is TGTGCCAGCAGTTACTGGGCGACCTCGGTCACCGGGGAGCTGTTTTTT.